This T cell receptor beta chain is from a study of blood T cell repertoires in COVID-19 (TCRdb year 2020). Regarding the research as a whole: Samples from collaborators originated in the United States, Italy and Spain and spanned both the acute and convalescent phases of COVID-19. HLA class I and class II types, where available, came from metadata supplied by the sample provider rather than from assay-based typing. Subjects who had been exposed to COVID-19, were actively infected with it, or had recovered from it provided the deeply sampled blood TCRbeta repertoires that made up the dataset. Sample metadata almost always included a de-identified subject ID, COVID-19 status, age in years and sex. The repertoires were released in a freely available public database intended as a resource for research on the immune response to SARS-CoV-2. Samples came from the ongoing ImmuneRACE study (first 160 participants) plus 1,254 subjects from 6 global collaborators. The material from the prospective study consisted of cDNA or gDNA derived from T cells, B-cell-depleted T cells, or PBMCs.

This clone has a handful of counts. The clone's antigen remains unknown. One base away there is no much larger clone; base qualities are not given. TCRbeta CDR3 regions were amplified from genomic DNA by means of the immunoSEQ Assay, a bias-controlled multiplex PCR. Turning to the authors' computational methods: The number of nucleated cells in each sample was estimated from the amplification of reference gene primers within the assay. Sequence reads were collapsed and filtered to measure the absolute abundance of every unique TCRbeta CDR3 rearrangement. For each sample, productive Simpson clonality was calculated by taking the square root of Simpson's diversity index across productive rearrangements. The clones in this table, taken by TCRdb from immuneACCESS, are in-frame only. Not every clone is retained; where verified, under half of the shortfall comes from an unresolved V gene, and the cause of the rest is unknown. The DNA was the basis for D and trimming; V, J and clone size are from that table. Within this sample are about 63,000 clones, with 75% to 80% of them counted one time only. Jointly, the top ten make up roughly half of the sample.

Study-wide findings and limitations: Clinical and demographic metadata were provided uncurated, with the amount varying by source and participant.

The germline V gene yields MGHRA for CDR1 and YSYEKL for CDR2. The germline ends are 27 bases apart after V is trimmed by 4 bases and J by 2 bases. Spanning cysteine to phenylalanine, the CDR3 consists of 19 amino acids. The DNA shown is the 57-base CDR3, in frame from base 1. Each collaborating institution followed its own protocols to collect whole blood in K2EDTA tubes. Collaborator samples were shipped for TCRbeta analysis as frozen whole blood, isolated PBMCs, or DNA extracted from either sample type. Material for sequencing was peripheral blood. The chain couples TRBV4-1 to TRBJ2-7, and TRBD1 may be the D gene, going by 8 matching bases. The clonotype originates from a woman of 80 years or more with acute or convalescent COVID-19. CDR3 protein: CASSPESRGRRERAYEQYF. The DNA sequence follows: TGCGCCAGCAGCCCCGAGAGCAGGGGGCGGCGGGAGCGAGCCTACGAGCAGTACTTC.